These 27 T cell receptor beta chains came from one sample sequenced in a study of T-cell reconstitution after alpha-beta-depleted transplantation in children. It was with unique molecular identifiers that the TCRbeta library was prepared. TCRdb analysed the PCR reads with MiXCR anew, one entry per CDR3 protein. The sample holds roughly 500,000 distinct CDR3 sequences, 32% seen once. The starting material was PBMCs from the stem cell graft donor, obtained from the stem cell graft. The origin of the receptors is a human donor who donated a stem cell graft to a child with aplastic anemia.

This chain joins TRBV30 and TRBJ2-1; TRBD2 matches 12 bases. V shed 2 bases, J shed 6 bases, and the junction held 5 bases outside the gene matches. CDR1 GTSNPN and CDR2 SVGIG come from the germline V gene (reference sequence). The CDR3 totals 15 residues. The CDR3 DNA reads as TGTGCCTGGAGTTTGGGACTAGCGGGTATCAATGAGCAGTTCTTC. Amino acid sequence: CAWSLGLAGINEQFF. The full variable domain, completed using reference TRBV30 and TRBJ2-1, is SQTIHQWPATLVQPVGSPLSLECTVEGTSNPNLYWYRQAAGRGLQLLFYSVGIGQISSEVPQNLSASRPQDRQFILSSKKLLLSDSGFYLCAWSLGLAGINEQFFGPGTRLTVL.

This clonotype was detected only a few times. The chain joins TRBV7-6 to TRBJ2-7; 7 bases map to TRBD2. The CDR3 is made up of 13 amino acids. With 5 bases clipped from V and 7 bases from J, the junction kept 8 bases outside the gene matches. Germline CDR1 and CDR2: SGHVS and FNYEAQ. The chain's CDR3 is CASSPPGRTEQYF. For the CDR3, the DNA is TGTGCCAGCAGCCCTCCCGGGAGGACGGAGCAGTACTTC.

This clonotype was found a few times. The genes are TRBV12-3 or TRBV12-4 and TRBJ2-7; 11 bases fit TRBD2. Unmatched junction bases numbered 3, after V lost 3 bases and J lost 2 bases. CDR3 length: 15 amino acids. The CDR3 here is CASSFQTSGTYEQYF. The CDR3 DNA sequence: TGTGCCAGCAGTTTCCAGACTAGCGGGACCTACGAGCAGTACTTC.

In this sample, this clonotype turned up a few times. The V gene is TRBV24-1, the J gene TRBJ1-4, with 10 bases fitting TRBD1. The V and J ends lost 4 bases and 0 bases, in that order; junction bases with no gene match: 4. CDR1 and CDR2 from the germline V gene are KGHDR and SFDVKD. This CDR3 has 17 residues. CDR3 in amino acids: CATSDPGQGATNEKLFF. CDR3 nucleotides: TGTGCCACCAGTGACCCCGGACAGGGGGCAACTAATGAAAAACTGTTTTTT.

This sequence joins TRBV6-1 and TRBJ1-5, with a possible D match to TRBD1 (6 bases). V was trimmed by 5 bases and J by 2 bases, leaving 13 bases between them. Germline CDR1 reads MNHNS; CDR2 reads SASEGT. The CDR3 runs to 15 residues. CDR3 region: CASSTHRAGNQPQHF. The CDR3 DNA sequence: TGTGCCAGCAGTACCCACAGGGCGGGCAATCAGCCCCAGCATTTT.

J is TRBJ1-1 and V is TRBV4-2; D unresolved. V lost 3 bases to trimming and J lost 2 bases, with 10 bases between them. CDR3 length: 14 amino acids. CDR1 is LGHNA and CDR2 is YNFKEQ in the germline V gene. CDR3 coding DNA: TGTGCCAGCAGCCACACGGGCCCTAACACTGAAGCTTTCTTT. This gives the protein CASSHTGPNTEAFF.

This chain links TRBV5-1 with TRBJ2-5, with TRBD2 matching over 14 bases. J gave up 4 bases and V 3 bases, and 2 bases lay outside the gene matches. Germline-derived CDR1 and CDR2 are SGHRS and YFSETQ. This CDR3 has 15 residues. For the CDR3, the DNA is TGCGCCAGCAGCTCCGGACTAGCGGGAGGAGAGACCCAGTACTTC. It is translated as CASSSGLAGGETQYF.

CDR3 residues: CSASSRYNEQFF. The CDR3 DNA follows: TGCAGTGCTAGCTCCCGTTACAATGAGCAGTTCTTC. The chain uses TRBV20-1 and TRBJ2-1; D is undetermined. CDR1 and CDR2 from the germline V gene are DFQATT and SNEGSKA (reference sequence). This CDR3 is 12 amino acids long. V dropped 3 bases and J dropped 4 bases, with 7 bases sitting between them.

This CDR3 reads CASTQGPDMNTEAFF. The CDR3 DNA is TGCGCCAGCACTCAGGGACCCGATATGAACACTGAAGCTTTCTTT. The gene calls are TRBV5-1 and TRBJ1-1, with D perhaps matching TRBD1 (5 bases). The CDR3 consists of 15 residues. Germline values: CDR1 SGHRS, CDR2 YFSETQ. V gave up 6 bases and J gave up 0 bases, with 15 bases separating them.

This clonotype was seen many times. This rearrangement joins TRBV6-4 to TRBJ2-3; tentatively, D is TRBD1 (6 bases). Germline lookup yields CDR1 MRHNA and CDR2 SNTAGT. The V end was cut by 2 bases, the J end by 1 base, with 7 bases between. CDR3 length equals 14 residues. Written as DNA, the CDR3 is TGTGCCAGCAGTGACAAGGGGGGCACAGATACGCAGTATTTT. It encodes CASSDKGGTDTQYF.

This clonotype has ten or more counts. The V and J genes are TRBV20-1 and TRBJ1-1; D ambiguous. The CDR3 has 13 amino acids. Trimming took 3 bases from V and 4 from J, leaving 12 bases between them. Germline V gene lookup returns CDR1 DFQATT and CDR2 SNEGSKA (reference sequence). The CDR3 sequence: CSARKAGGTEAFF. CDR3 coding DNA: TGCAGTGCTAGGAAGGCCGGAGGCACTGAAGCTTTCTTT.

This clonotype has only a few counts. V is TRBV25-1 and J is TRBJ2-1; D is ambiguous. Trimming removed 7 bases at V and 6 bases at J, with 19 bases between. Germline V lookup: CDR1 MGHDK, CDR2 SYGVNS. The CDR3 contains 15 residues. CDR3 residues: CASMSSGYYGNEQFF. The DNA of the CDR3 is TGTGCCAGCATGTCCAGTGGTTATTACGGCAATGAGCAGTTCTTC.

In this sample, this clonotype turned up a few times. This chain joins TRBV7-2 and TRBJ2-3; D could derive from TRBD1 or TRBD2 (6 bases each). V lost 5 bases and J 2 bases, leaving 20 bases between the germline ends. This CDR3 contains 17 residues. The V gene's germline CDR1 is SGHTA and CDR2 FQGNSA. The CDR3 DNA sequence: TGTGCCAGCAGCCTCCGAGCCGGGGGCCCGTACACAGATACGCAGTATTTT. It is translated as CASSLRAGGPYTDTQYF.

V is TRBV27 and J is TRBJ1-1; 10 nucleotides match TRBD1. Germline V gives CDR1 MNHEY, CDR2 SMNVEV (reference sequence). V trimming: 3 bases; J trimming: 7 bases; junction bases outside the gene matches: 5. The CDR3 runs 14 residues. CDR3 nucleotides: TGTGCCAGCAGTTTCAAGGGACAGGGGAATGAAGCTTTCTTT. Its translation: CASSFKGQGNEAFF.

This clonotype was detected ten times or more. Written as DNA, the CDR3 is TGCAGTGCCGGACTACATGACACTGAAGCTTTCTTT. Encoded protein: CSAGLHDTEAFF. J is TRBJ1-1 and V is TRBV20-1; D ambiguous. The V end lost 6 bases, the J end lost 3 bases, and 11 bases lay between the germline ends. The CDR3 consists of 12 residues. The V gene's germline CDR1 is DFQATT and CDR2 SNEGSKA (reference sequence).

The table lists this clonotype with a count of one. The CDR3 reads CASSFNREDDEKLFF. CDR3 nucleotides: TGTGCCAGCAGCTTTAACAGGGAAGACGATGAAAAACTGTTTTTT. The chain combines TRBV7-9 with TRBJ1-4; TRBD1 is a possible D gene (6 bases). Trimming pared 3 bases from V and 6 bases from J, leaving 14 bases between. In germline, CDR1 is SEHNR, CDR2 FQNEAQ (reference sequence). The CDR3 loop spans 15 amino acids.

V is TRBV19 and J is TRBJ1-1, with unresolved D. The CDR3 totals 13 residues. CDR1 and CDR2 (germline): LNHDA, SQIVND (reference sequence). V lost 0 bases and J 6 bases, leaving 8 bases between the germline ends. Here the CDR3 DNA reads TGTGCCAGTAGTATAGAACAATTTTCTGAAGCTTTCTTT. This codes for CASSIEQFSEAFF.

With respect to this clonotype: An end of the junction differs from the germline gene, which may be a read error. This chain links TRBV13 with TRBJ1-2; 8 bases agree with TRBD1. This CDR3 region has 12 residues. CDR1 and CDR2 from the germline V gene are PRHDT and FYEKMQ (reference sequence). The chain's CDR3 is CASRLDRGGYTF. The CDR3 nucleotides read TGTGCCAGCAGATTAGACAGGGGTGGCTACACCTTC.

The chain couples TRBV3-1 to TRBJ2-6; 8 nucleotides agree with TRBD2. Germline trimming cut 1 base from V and 0 bases from J; bases unmatched to any gene: 5. The CDR3 extends over 18 amino acids. CDR1 and CDR2 from the germline V gene are LGHDT and YNNKEL (reference sequence). DNA of the CDR3: TGTGCCAGCAGCCAAGCTCCCGGGACTAGCTCTGGGGCCAACGTCCTGACTTTC. Its protein is CASSQAPGTSSGANVLTF.

This clonotype was picked up a small number of times. This chain uses TRBV10-3 with TRBJ1-5, with TRBD1 as a possible D gene (5 bases). Germline V gene data show CDR1 as ENHRY and CDR2 as SYGVKD. The CDR3 spans 17 residues. The ends were cut back, 10 bases at V and 0 bases at J, with 22 bases in the middle. The DNA for the CDR3 is TGTGCCACCCAACAACAATCCGGGACCTTTAGCAATCAGCCCCAGCATTTT. As protein: CATQQQSGTFSNQPQHF.

The table lists this clonotype with a few counts. The chain recombines TRBV28 with TRBJ2-1, with D unresolved. The germline V and J ends were trimmed by 6 bases and 5 bases, with 26 bases remaining between them. Looked up from germline, CDR1 is MDHEN and CDR2 is SYDVKM. The CDR3 consists of 18 residues. This chain's CDR3 is CASSKMSLRRGRNNEQFF. CDR3 nucleotides: TGTGCCAGCAGCAAAATGTCACTACGGAGAGGCAGGAACAATGAGCAGTTCTTC.

The V and J genes are TRBV30 and TRBJ2-6, with TRBD1 matching over 7 bases. Germline values: CDR1 GTSNPN, CDR2 SVGIG (reference sequence). CDR3 length: 18 residues. Trimming removed 3 bases from V and 0 bases from J; junction bases left unmatched: 11. For the CDR3, the DNA is TGTGCCTGGAGCCAACGACAGGGTCGCCACTCTGGGGCCAACGTCCTGACTTTC. The encoded protein is CAWSQRQGRHSGANVLTF. The full variable domain, rest sourced from reference TRBV30 and TRBJ2-6, is SQTIHQWPATLVQPVGSPLSLECTVEGTSNPNLYWYRQAAGRGLQLLFYSVGIGQISSEVPQNLSASRPQDRQFILSSKKLLLSDSGFYLCAWSQRQGRHSGANVLTFGAGSRLTVL.

The chain links TRBV29-1 to TRBJ1-4; possibly TRBD1 for D (5 bases). Trimming took off 7 bases at V and 4 bases at J, with 13 bases between the two ends. The germline gives CDR1 SQVTM, CDR2 ANQGSEA. This CDR3 is built from 13 residues. CDR3 protein: CSAGLGRNEKLFF. The CDR3 DNA reads as TGCAGCGCTGGTTTGGGGCGTAATGAAAAACTGTTTTTT.

This chain links TRBV20-1 with TRBJ2-7; D remains ambiguous. CDR1 DFQATT and CDR2 SNEGSKA come from the germline V gene (reference sequence). CDR3 size: 12 residues. V shed 5 bases and J shed 2 bases, with 10 bases lying between them. The CDR3 region is CSAFGSTYEQYF. The CDR3 region has the DNA TGCAGTGCTTTCGGGTCTACCTACGAGCAGTACTTC.

This chain joins TRBV4-3 and TRBJ2-2; no firm D call. CDR3 length: 14 amino acids. The germline gives CDR1 LGHNA, CDR2 YSLEER. V was cut by 3 bases and J by 1 base, with 6 bases left in between. In DNA form, the CDR3 reads TGCGCCAGCAGCCAGAGTGAGAACACCGGGGAGCTGTTTTTT. Amino acids: CASSQSENTGELFF.

The chain recombines TRBV25-1 with TRBJ2-1; TRBD2 is a possible D gene (6 bases). V was pared by 4 bases and J by 2 bases, with 12 bases between. Germline V gene data show CDR1 as MGHDK and CDR2 as SYGVNS. The CDR3 spans 15 residues. CDR3 DNA: TGTGCCAGCAGTGGCTTGGCGGGGACCTACAATGAGCAGTTCTTC. Translated, it gives CASSGLAGTYNEQFF. The whole variable domain, remainder taken from reference TRBV25-1 and TRBJ2-1, is EADIYQTPRYLVIGTGKKITLECSQTMGHDKMYWYQQDPGMELHLIHYSYGVNSTEKGDLSSESTVSRIRTEHFPLTLESARPSHTSQYLCASSGLAGTYNEQFFGPGTRLTVL.

This chain joins TRBV20-1 and TRBJ2-6, with D possibly matching TRBD1 (5 bases). The CDR3 runs 16 residues. CDR1 and CDR2 from the germline V gene are DFQATT and SNEGSKA (reference sequence). V was pared by 6 bases and J by 0 bases, with 15 bases between. The CDR3 coding sequence is TGCAGTGCCGTCACAGGAATTTACTCTGGGGCCAACGTCCTGACTTTC. Translated, it gives CSAVTGIYSGANVLTF.